This is a list of T cell receptor beta chains from one sample in a study of vaccination effects on CD4 cells after COVID-19. Antigens of these TCRs are unknown. Data came from immunoSEQ multiplex PCR; TCRdb stores just in-frame clones and leaves some out. The sample lists 30,000 to 45,000 clones; 70% were seen once. Sequences were derived from CD4+ T cells from PBMCs cultured with SARS-CoV-2 spike peptides, sampled before COVID-19 vaccination. The receptors stem from a human donor who received a COVID-19 vaccine. Each CDR3 is given with its conserved first and last residue. The D gene is left open where the match is weak. Rows may omit the clone size; those that give it use once, few, many or a size class.

TRBJ2-7	NA	TRBV7-9	NA	CASSLASVLVEQYF	TGTGCCAGCAGCTTAGCCAGTGTCTTGGTCGAGCAGTACTTC
TRBJ1-5	NA	TRBV6-4	NA	CASSDSDRSLLDQPQHF	TGTGCCAGCAGTGACTCCGATCGAAGCTTACTGGATCAGCCCCAGCATTTT
TRBJ2-7	TRBD2	TRBV25-1	few	CASSEIAVSGGVPYEQYF	TGTGCCAGCAGTGAAATTGCGGTAAGCGGGGGGGTCCCGTACGAGCAGTACTTC
TRBJ2-5	TRBD2	TRBV18	once	CASSPLSWSRGATQETQYF	TGTGCCAGCTCACCATTATCATGGTCGCGGGGGGCCACGCAAGAGACCCAGTACTTC
TRBJ2-5	NA	TRBV7-8	NA	CASSLGVAKETQYF	TGTGCCAGCAGCTTAGGTGTAGCGAAAGAGACCCAGTACTTC
TRBJ2-1	NA	TRBV5-1	NA	CASSLDAGEQFF	TGCGCCAGCAGCTTGGACGCGGGTGAGCAGTTCTTC
TRBJ1-1	NA	TRBV5-1	NA	CASSLEGTEAFF	TGCGCCAGCAGCTTGGAGGGTACTGAAGCTTTCTTT
TRBJ2-7	TRBD1	TRBV5-4	NA	CASSSGRDRYEQYF	TGTGCCAGCAGCTCCGGCCGGGACAGGTACGAGCAGTACTTC
TRBJ2-3	TRBD2	TRBV29-1	once	CSDPRPGTSGSLASTDTQYF	TGCAGCGACCCCCGCCCCGGGACTAGCGGGAGCCTGGCTAGCACAGATACGCAGTATTTT
TRBJ1-1	TRBD1	TRBV19	NA	CASSERTGPTRGTEAFF	TGTGCCAGTAGTGAACGGACAGGCCCTACTCGAGGCACTGAAGCTTTCTTT
TRBJ2-7	NA	TRBV29-1	few	CSATTTTYEQYF	TGCAGCGCGACGACAACCACATACGAGCAGTACTTC
TRBJ1-2	TRBD1	TRBV27	NA	CASRDRARSYTF	TGTGCCAGCAGGGACAGGGCCCGTAGCTACACCTTC
TRBJ1-4	TRBD1	TRBV19	NA	CASSTGQGNVLEKLFF	TGTGCCAGTAGTACGGGACAGGGGAACGTCCTCGAAAAACTGTTTTTT
TRBJ1-2	NA	TRBV13	once	CASSLPGGHYGYTF	TGTGCCAGCAGCCTCCCGGGGGGCCACTATGGCTACACCTTC
TRBJ1-2	TRBD1	TRBV27	few	CASGFQLTGGIGYTF	TGTGCCAGCGGCTTTCAATTAACAGGGGGCATTGGCTACACCTTC
TRBJ2-5	NA	TRBV6-2/TRBV6-3	NA	CASSYIPTDHWETQYF	TGTGCCAGCAGTTACATCCCGACCGACCACTGGGAGACCCAGTACTTC
TRBJ2-1	TRBD2	TRBV11-3	NA	CASSLLSGGNNEQFF	TGTGCCAGCAGCTTACTGAGCGGGGGGAACAATGAGCAGTTCTTC
TRBJ2-7	TRBD2	TRBV7-2	NA	CASSSGTRSYEQYF	TGTGCCAGCAGCTCCGGGACTAGATCCTACGAGCAGTACTTC
TRBJ2-7	NA	TRBV5-6	NA	CASSTFSGPSSYEQYF	TGTGCCAGCAGCACTTTTTCCGGGCCGAGCTCCTACGAGCAGTACTTC
TRBJ1-3	TRBD1	TRBV9	NA	CASSVATHWTGKINTIYF	TGTGCCAGCAGCGTAGCCACCCACTGGACAGGGAAAATTAACACCATATATTTT
TRBJ2-7	NA	TRBV12-5	NA	CASGLVIRGKGEQYF	TGTGCTAGTGGTTTGGTAATTAGGGGAAAGGGCGAGCAGTACTTC
TRBJ2-7	TRBD2	TRBV5-1	NA	CASSLGASGTYEQYF	TGCGCCAGCAGCTTGGGGGCTAGCGGGACCTACGAGCAGTACTTC
TRBJ2-7	NA	TRBV28	NA	CASSLYNEQYF	TGTGCCAGCAGTTTGTATAACGAGCAGTACTTC
TRBJ1-5	NA	TRBV9	NA	CASSVSGESNQPQHF	TGTGCCAGCAGCGTATCCGGAGAGAGCAATCAGCCCCAGCATTTT
TRBJ2-5	NA	TRBV12-3/TRBV12-4	few	CASSLIGKETQYF	TGTGCCAGCAGCCTGATTGGAAAAGAGACCCAGTACTTC
TRBJ1-1	NA	TRBV3-1/TRBV3-2	NA	CASSHPQGEAFF	TGTGCCAGCAGCCACCCCCAGGGTGAAGCTTTCTTT
TRBJ1-1	TRBD1	TRBV4-2	NA	CASSQGNIMGQGAGEAFF	TGTGCCAGCAGCCAAGGGAACATAATGGGACAGGGGGCTGGTGAAGCTTTCTTT
TRBJ1-3	NA	TRBV30	NA	CAWSPWGSGNTIYF	TGTGCCTGGAGTCCTTGGGGATCAGGAAACACCATATATTTT
TRBJ2-7	TRBD1	TRBV27	NA	CASSKQGRWGYEQYF	TGTGCCAGCAGTAAACAGGGGAGATGGGGCTACGAGCAGTACTTC
TRBJ1-2	NA	TRBV9	NA	CASSVDQNYGYTF	TGTGCCAGCAGCGTAGATCAGAACTATGGCTACACCTTC
TRBJ2-3	TRBD2	TRBV7-9	NA	CASSLAASGGSGRSQYF	TGTGCCAGCAGCTTAGCGGCTAGCGGGGGATCGGGTAGGTCGCAGTATTTT
TRBJ1-1	TRBD1	TRBV5-4	NA	CASSFEQGATEAFF	TGTGCCAGCAGCTTTGAACAGGGGGCCACTGAAGCTTTCTTT
TRBJ1-2	TRBD1	TRBV2	few	CASSAQTRGQSGYTF	TGTGCCAGCAGTGCCCAAACCAGGGGGCAGAGTGGCTACACCTTC
TRBJ1-1	NA	TRBV11-2	few	CASSLEGQGTEAFF	TGTGCCAGCAGCTTGGAGGGGCAGGGCACTGAAGCTTTCTTT
TRBJ2-2	TRBD2	TRBV28	NA	CASRPGLANTGELFF	TGTGCCAGCAGACCGGGACTAGCGAACACCGGGGAGCTGTTTTTT